The entry that follows covers one T cell receptor beta chain sequence. Its antigen is undetermined. CDR3 length equals 14 residues. V trimming: 3 bases; J trimming: 4 bases; junction bases outside the gene matches: 0. The germline CDR1 and CDR2 sequences are SGHTA and FQGTGA. This entry belongs to a study of T cell responses to AZD1222 COVID-19 vaccine. Measured with immunoSEQ multiplex PCR; TCRdb has only the in-frame clones, and not every one. The table records 95,000 to 150,000 clones, 80% to 90% of them present only once. Study findings and constraints: Clonal diversity was possibly underestimated; the donors were predominantly white British and more often female. Across spike, vaccine-associated CD4 TCRs were found, dominant at 160-218 and 743-854. When two AZD1222 doses had been given, Spike-specific TCR breadth and depth rose. Seropositive status at baseline applied to only five or six AZD1222 recipients.

The receptor was isolated from an adult in good health. The sequencing used peripheral blood, collected on day 0 of AZD1222 vaccination. This rearrangement joins TRBV7-3 to TRBJ2-2; 9 nucleotides line up with TRBD2. CDR3 DNA sequence: TGTGCCAGCAGCTTGGGACTAGCCACCGGGGAGCTGTTTTTT. This sequence encodes CASSLGLATGELFF.